This T cell receptor (beta chain) stems from a study of blood T cell repertoires in COVID-19 (dated by TCRdb to 2018 to 2020). Some background on the complete study: Collaborator samples came from the United States, Italy and Spain and covered acute and convalescent phases of COVID-19. Samples were obtained from the ongoing ImmuneRACE study (first 160 participants) and from 1,200 or so subjects provided by 6 global collaborators. The sample metadata nearly always contained a de-identified subject ID, COVID-19 status, age in years and sex. Deeply sampled blood TCRbeta repertoires from subjects exposed to, actively infected with, or recovered from COVID-19 were included in the dataset. The material from the prospective study consisted of cDNA or gDNA derived from T cells, B-cell-depleted T cells, or PBMCs. Where HLA class I and class II types were available, the types were taken from metadata supplied by the sample provider, not from assay-based typing. The repertoires were released in a freely available public database meant as a resource for research on the immune response to SARS-CoV-2.

What the research found in general, with its limitations: The amount of clinical and demographic metadata varied by source and participant and was provided uncurated.

Reading from cysteine to phenylalanine, the CDR3 counts 13 amino acids. Only the CDR3 region is kept as DNA, spanning 39 bases read in frame from base 1. V is reduced by 11 bases and J by 2 bases, leaving a spacing of 15 bases between them. The germline V gene yields SNHLY for CDR1 and FYNNEI for CDR2. Concerning this clone: Its cognate antigen has yet to be identified. No base quality information exists; no much larger clone differs at one position.

TCRbeta CDR3 regions were amplified from genomic DNA by means of the immunoSEQ Assay, a bias-controlled multiplex PCR. Per the source publication's procedure: The number of nucleated cells in each sample was estimated by amplification of reference gene primers within the assay. To quantify the absolute abundance of each unique TCRbeta CDR3 rearrangement, sequence reads were collapsed and filtered. Productive Simpson clonality was computed per sample as the square root of Simpson's diversity index over productive rearrangements. Entries here come from immuneACCESS through TCRdb and include only in-frame sequences with V and J called. Some clones fail to appear in such tables; in the studies checked, an unresolved V gene covers under half of the shortfall, and the cause of the remainder is unknown. Clone size and V and J calls were adopted from that table, with D and trimming inferred from the DNA. This sample gives about 170,000 clones in total; approximately 84% of them show up just once. The ten largest clones take up approximately 2.4% of the sample.

Whole blood was collected in K2EDTA tubes by collaborating institutions according to the institutions' own protocols. For TCRbeta analysis, collaborators shipped samples as frozen whole blood, isolated PBMCs, or DNA extracted from either of those sample types. The TCR sequence derives from a human donor with acute or convalescent COVID-19. The donor label of this sample is uncertain. The sequenced material came from peripheral blood. The rearranged segments are TRBV2 and TRBJ1-2; TRBD1 is a weak D gene call, 5 bases matching. CDR3 protein: CAGSGARNYGYTF. Here is the DNA: TGTGCCGGATCTGGGGCCAGGAACTATGGCTACACCTTC.